This T cell receptor (beta chain) was recorded in a study of CD8 T cells in Susac syndrome. RNA in amounts of roughly 0.5 to 1 ug was reverse transcribed with random hexamers. TCRdb reprocessed the immunoSEQ multiplex PCR reads with MiXCR, giving one entry per CDR3 protein. The profile shows some 150,000 distinct CDR3 sequences, about 95% of them singletons. Germline CDR1 and CDR2: KGHSH and LQKENI. Trimming left V 1 base short and J 1 base short, with 7 bases between. The CDR3 covers 15 residues. The diagnostic criteria were recently defined, and patients with Susac syndrome met them for definite or probable disease.

The sample comprised CD4+ T cells from PBMCs. The TCR originated in a human donor with Susac syndrome. The chain combines TRBV18 with TRBJ2-2, with D possibly being TRBD1 (5 bases). The CDR3, as DNA: TGTGCCAGCTCACCACTGACAGAGAACACCGGGGAGCTGTTTTTT. It encodes CASSPLTENTGELFF. Full variable domain (missing parts from reference TRBV18 and TRBJ2-2): NAGVMQNPRHLVRRRGQEARLRCSPMKGHSHVYWYRQLPEEGLKFMVYLQKENIIDESGMPKERFSAEFPKEGPSILRIQQVVRGDSAAYFCASSPLTENTGELFFGEGSRLTVL.